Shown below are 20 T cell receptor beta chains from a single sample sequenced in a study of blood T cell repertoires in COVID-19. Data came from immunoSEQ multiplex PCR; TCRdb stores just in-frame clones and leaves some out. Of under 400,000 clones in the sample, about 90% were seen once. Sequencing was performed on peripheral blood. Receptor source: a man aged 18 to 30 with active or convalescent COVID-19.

The CDR3 spells CASSSILNQPQHF. CDR3 nucleotides: TGTGCCAGCAGCTCTATACTCAATCAGCCCCAGCATTTT. The J gene is TRBJ1-5, the V gene TRBV6-5; no firm D call. This CDR3 has 13 amino acids. Germline CDR1 and CDR2: MNHEY and SVGAGI. V gave up 6 bases and J gave up 3 bases, with 9 bases separating them.

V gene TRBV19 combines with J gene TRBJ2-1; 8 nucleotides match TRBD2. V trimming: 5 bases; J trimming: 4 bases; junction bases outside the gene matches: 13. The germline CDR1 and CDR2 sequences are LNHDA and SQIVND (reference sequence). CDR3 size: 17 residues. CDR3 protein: CASSLRKGQREYNEQFF. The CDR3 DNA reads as TGTGCCAGTAGTCTCAGAAAGGGTCAGCGGGAGTACAATGAGCAGTTCTTC. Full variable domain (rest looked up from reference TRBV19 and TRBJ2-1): DGGITQSPKYLFRKEGQNVTLSCEQNLNHDAMYWYRQDPGQGLRLIYYSQIVNDFQKGDIAEGYSVSREKKESFPLTVTSAQKNPTAFYLCASSLRKGQREYNEQFFGPGTRLTVL.

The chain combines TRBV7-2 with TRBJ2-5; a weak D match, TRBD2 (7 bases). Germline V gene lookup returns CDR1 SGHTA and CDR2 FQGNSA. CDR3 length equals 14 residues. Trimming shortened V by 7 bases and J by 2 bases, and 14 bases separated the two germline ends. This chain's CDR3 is CASKLGGPQETQYF. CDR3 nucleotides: TGTGCCAGCAAACTGGGGGGGCCTCAAGAGACCCAGTACTTC.

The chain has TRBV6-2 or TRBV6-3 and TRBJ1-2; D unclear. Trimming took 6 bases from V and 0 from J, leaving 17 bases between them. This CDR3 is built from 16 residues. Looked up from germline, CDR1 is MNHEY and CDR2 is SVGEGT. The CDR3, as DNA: TGTGCCAGCAGCCCCTCCCTGGGGAGGACTAACTATGGCTACACCTTC. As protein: CASSPSLGRTNYGYTF.

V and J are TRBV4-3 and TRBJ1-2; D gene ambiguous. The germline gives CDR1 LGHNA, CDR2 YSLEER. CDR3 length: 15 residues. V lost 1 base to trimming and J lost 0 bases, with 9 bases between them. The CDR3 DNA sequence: TGCGCCAGCAGCCAAGTATACAGTTCTAACTATGGCTACACCTTC. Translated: CASSQVYSSNYGYTF.

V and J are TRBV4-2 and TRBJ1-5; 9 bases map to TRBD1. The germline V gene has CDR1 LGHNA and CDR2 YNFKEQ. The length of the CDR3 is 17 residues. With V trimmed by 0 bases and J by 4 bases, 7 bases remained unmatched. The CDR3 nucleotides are TGTGCCAGCAGCCAAGAACCGGGACAGGGATCAAATCAGCCCCAGCATTTT. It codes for CASSQEPGQGSNQPQHF.

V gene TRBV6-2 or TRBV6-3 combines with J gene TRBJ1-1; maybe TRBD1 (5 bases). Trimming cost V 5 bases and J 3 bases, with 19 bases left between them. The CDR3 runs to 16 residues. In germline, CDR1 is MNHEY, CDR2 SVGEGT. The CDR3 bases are TGTGCCAGCAGTAGCCCTAGACTTGGGGGGTACACTGAAGCTTTCTTT. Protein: CASSSPRLGGYTEAFF.

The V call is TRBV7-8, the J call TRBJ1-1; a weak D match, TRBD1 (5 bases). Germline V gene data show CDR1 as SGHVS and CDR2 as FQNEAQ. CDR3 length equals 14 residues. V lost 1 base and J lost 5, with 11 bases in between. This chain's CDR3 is CASSLVGAGTEAFF. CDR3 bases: TGTGCCAGCAGCTTAGTCGGGGCGGGGACTGAAGCTTTCTTT.

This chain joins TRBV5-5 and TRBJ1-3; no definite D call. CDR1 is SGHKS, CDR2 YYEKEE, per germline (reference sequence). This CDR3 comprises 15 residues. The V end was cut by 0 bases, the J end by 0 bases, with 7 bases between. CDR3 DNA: TGTGCCAGCAGCTTGGCGGGAACCTCTGGAAACACCATATATTTT. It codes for CASSLAGTSGNTIYF.

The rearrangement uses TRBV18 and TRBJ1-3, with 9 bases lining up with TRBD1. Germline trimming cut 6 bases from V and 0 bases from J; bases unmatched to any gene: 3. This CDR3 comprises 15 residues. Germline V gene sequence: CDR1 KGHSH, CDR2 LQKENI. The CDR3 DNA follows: TGTGCCAGCTCTGGGACAGGGCTCTCTGGAAACACCATATATTTT. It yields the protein CASSGTGLSGNTIYF. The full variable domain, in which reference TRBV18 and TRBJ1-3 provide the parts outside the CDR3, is NAGVMQNPRHLVRRRGQEARLRCSPMKGHSHVYWYRQLPEEGLKFMVYLQKENIIDESGMPKERFSAEFPKEGPSILRIQQVVRGDSAAYFCASSGTGLSGNTIYFGEGSWLTVV.

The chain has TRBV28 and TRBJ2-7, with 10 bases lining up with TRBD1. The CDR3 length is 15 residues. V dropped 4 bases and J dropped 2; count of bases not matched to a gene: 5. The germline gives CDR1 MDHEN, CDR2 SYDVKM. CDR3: CASSWAGTGAYEQYF. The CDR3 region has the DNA TGTGCCAGCAGTTGGGCCGGGACAGGGGCCTACGAGCAGTACTTC.

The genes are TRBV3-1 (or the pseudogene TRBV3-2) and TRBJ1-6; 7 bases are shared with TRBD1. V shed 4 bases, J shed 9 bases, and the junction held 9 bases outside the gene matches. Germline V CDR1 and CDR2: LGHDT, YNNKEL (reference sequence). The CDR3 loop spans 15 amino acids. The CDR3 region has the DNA TGTGCCAGCAGCCGAAGGACAGGCGGCGGTTCACCCCTCCACTTT. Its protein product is CASSRRTGGGSPLHF.

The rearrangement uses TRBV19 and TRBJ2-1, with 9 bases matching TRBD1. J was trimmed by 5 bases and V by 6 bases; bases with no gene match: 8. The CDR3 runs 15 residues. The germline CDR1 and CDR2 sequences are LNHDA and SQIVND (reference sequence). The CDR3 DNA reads TGTGCCAGTAGCCCAACCGGGACAGGGAACAATGAGCAGTTCTTC. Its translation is CASSPTGTGNNEQFF.

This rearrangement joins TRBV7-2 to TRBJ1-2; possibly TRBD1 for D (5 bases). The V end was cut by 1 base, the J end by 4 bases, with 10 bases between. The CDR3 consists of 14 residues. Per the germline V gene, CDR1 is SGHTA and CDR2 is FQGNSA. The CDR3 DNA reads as TGTGCCAGCAGCTTAGATGAAGGGGTCTATGGCTACACCTTC. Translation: CASSLDEGVYGYTF.

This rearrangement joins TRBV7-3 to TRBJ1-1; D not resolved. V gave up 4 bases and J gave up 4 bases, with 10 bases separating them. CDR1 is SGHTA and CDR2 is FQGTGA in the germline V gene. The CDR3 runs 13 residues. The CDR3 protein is CASSYEPGTEAFF. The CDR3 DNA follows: TGTGCCAGCAGCTACGAGCCCGGCACTGAAGCTTTCTTT.

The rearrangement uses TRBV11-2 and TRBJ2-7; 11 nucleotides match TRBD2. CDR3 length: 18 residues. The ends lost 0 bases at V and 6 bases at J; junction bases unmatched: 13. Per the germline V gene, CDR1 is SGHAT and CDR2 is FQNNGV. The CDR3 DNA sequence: TGTGCCAGCAGCTTAGATGCCTTTAGCGGGAGGGCGGCGGTCGAGCAGTACTTC. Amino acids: CASSLDAFSGRAAVEQYF.

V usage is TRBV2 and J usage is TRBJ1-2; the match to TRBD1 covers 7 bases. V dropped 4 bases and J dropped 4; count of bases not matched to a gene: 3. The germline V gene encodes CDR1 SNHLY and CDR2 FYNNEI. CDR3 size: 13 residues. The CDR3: CASSVGQAYGYTF. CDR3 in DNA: TGTGCCAGCAGTGTTGGACAGGCCTATGGCTACACCTTC.

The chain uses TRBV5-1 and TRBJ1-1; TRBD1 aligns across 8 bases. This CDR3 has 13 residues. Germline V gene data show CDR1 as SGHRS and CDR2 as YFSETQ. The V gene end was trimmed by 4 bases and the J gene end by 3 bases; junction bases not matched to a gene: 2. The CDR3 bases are TGCGCCAGCAGCACACAGGGGGACACTGAAGCTTTCTTT. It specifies CASSTQGDTEAFF.

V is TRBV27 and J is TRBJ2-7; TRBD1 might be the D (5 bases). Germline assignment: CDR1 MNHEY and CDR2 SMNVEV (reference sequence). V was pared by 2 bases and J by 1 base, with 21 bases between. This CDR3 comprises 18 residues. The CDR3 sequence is CASSLAGSRAGGSYEQYF. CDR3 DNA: TGTGCCAGCAGTTTAGCAGGTAGCAGGGCCGGTGGGTCCTACGAGCAGTACTTC.

Written as DNA, the CDR3 is TGTGCCAGCAGACCCGGAACAGGCGGTCAGCCCCAGCATTTT. It specifies CASRPGTGGQPQHF. V gene TRBV28 combines with J gene TRBJ1-5; tentatively, D is TRBD1 (5 bases). The CDR3 loop spans 14 amino acids. Per the germline V gene, CDR1 is MDHEN and CDR2 is SYDVKM. Trimming pared 6 bases from V and 6 bases from J, leaving 15 bases between.